Sequencing of this T cell receptor beta chain was carried out in a study of blood T cell repertoires in COVID-19. Under the authors' procedure: Amplification from reference gene primers served as the basis for estimated nucleated cell counts. Libraries were prepared by immunoSEQ multiplex PCR; TCRdb keeps only in-frame clonotypes and omits some of them. The V and J calls and the clone size are those of that table, but D and trimming were determined from the DNA. Among about 180,000 clones listed, less than 90% were seen once. Germline V gene data show CDR1 as SEHNR and CDR2 as FQNEAQ (reference sequence). The CDR3 contains 15 residues. With V trimmed by 5 bases and J by 3 bases, 9 bases remained unmatched. It was during active infection that Seattle patients were enrolled and then longitudinally followed.

This TCR came from a woman aged 70-85 years with COVID-19, enrolled during active disease. V usage is TRBV7-9 and J usage is TRBJ1-2, with 7 bases that match TRBD1. The sequencing input was peripheral blood. This chain's CDR3 is CASSATGREDYGYTF. As DNA, the CDR3 is TGTGCCAGCAGCGCGACAGGGAGAGAAGACTATGGCTACACCTTC.